This entry describes one T cell receptor beta chain. The antigen is unknown. The sample belongs to a study of cytomegalovirus exposure and HLA in healthy donors. Trimming took off 5 bases at V and 7 bases at J, with 10 bases between the two ends. CDR1 and CDR2 from the germline V gene are SGHRS and YFSETQ. This CDR3 has 11 amino acids. Study findings and constraints: CMV serostatus alone was available as immune exposure information.

It was with 60 Vbeta and 13 Jbeta primers that the PCR ran. This table comes from immunoSEQ multiplex PCR, and its TCRdb copy is limited to in-frame clones, with some not included. The data show some 150,000 clones, roughly 76% seen once. The chain has TRBV5-1 and TRBJ2-7, with D possibly being TRBD1 (6 bases). This clonotype originated in a woman in her twenties or thirties in good health and CMV-seronegative. The specimen was PBMCs. The CDR3 bases are TGCGCCAGCAGAACCGGGACAGAGCAGTACTTC. Translating it yields CASRTGTEQYF.